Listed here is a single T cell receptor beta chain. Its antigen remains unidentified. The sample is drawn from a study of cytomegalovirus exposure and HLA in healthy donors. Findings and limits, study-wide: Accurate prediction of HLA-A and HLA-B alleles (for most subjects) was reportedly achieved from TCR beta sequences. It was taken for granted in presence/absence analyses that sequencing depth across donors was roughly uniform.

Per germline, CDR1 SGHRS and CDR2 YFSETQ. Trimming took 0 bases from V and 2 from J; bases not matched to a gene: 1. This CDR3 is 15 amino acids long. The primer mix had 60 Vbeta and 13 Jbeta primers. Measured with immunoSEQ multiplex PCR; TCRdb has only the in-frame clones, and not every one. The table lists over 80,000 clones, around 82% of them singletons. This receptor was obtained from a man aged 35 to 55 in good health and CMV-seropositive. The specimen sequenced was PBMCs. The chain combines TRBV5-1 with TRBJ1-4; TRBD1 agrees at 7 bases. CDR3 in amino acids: CASSLEGATNEKLFF. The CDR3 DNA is TGCGCCAGCAGCTTGGAGGGGGCTACTAATGAAAAACTGTTTTTT. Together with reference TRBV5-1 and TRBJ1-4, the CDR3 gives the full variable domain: KAGVTQTPRYLIKTRGQQVTLSCSPISGHRSVSWYQQTPGQGLQFLFEYFSETQRNKGNFPGRFSGRQFSNSRSEMNVSTLELGDSALYLCASSLEGATNEKLFFGSGTQLSVL.